Following are 4 T cell receptor beta chains from one sample sequenced in a study of shared clonotypes between healthy human individuals. TCRdb's copy holds only in-frame clones and misses some; the assay was immunoSEQ multiplex PCR. The data contain more than 400,000 clones, roughly 95% of them singletons. The source material was naive CD4+ T cells sorted from blood. The subset denotes: CD45RA+ positively selected. Receptor source: a woman aged 25 to 39 in good health.

The V call is TRBV5-4, the J call TRBJ2-6; TRBD1 matches at 10 bases. Trimming at V came to 4 bases and at J to 0 bases, leaving 7 bases not matched to a gene. The CDR3 covers 18 residues. The germline gives CDR1 SGHNT, CDR2 YYREEE (reference sequence). The CDR3 spells CASSPGQGPRSGANVLTF. CDR3 DNA: TGTGCCAGCAGCCCGGGACAGGGGCCCCGCTCTGGGGCCAACGTCCTGACTTTC.

The V and J genes are TRBV18 and TRBJ2-5; 7 positions match TRBD2. There are 16 residues in the CDR3. Germline CDR1 reads KGHSH; CDR2 reads LQKENI. V trimming: 1 base; J trimming: 4 bases; junction bases outside the gene matches: 9. CDR3 protein: CASSPRASGGGETQYF. The CDR3 DNA is TGTGCCAGCTCACCACGGGCTAGCGGAGGAGGAGAGACCCAGTACTTC.

The V gene is TRBV15, the J gene TRBJ2-7; 7 nucleotides align to TRBD2. CDR3 size: 15 residues. Germline V gene data show CDR1 as LNHNV and CDR2 as YYDKDF (reference sequence). J lost 5 bases, V lost 0 bases, and 7 bases had no gene match. CDR3 sequence reads: CATSRDLRERDEQYF. The CDR3 DNA reads TGTGCCACCAGCAGAGATTTGCGGGAGAGGGACGAGCAGTACTTC.

In the case of this clone: Distinct nucleotide sequences in the sample also encode this CDR3. The CDR3 is CASSLASGRQETQYF. CDR3 sequence (DNA): TGCGCCAGCAGCTTGGCCTCGGGACGGCAAGAGACCCAGTACTTC. The chain carries TRBV5-1 and TRBJ2-5; D is perhaps TRBD1 or TRBD2 (5 bases each). The CDR3 runs 15 residues. V shed 0 bases and J shed 2 bases, with 11 bases lying between them. Germline V CDR1 and CDR2: SGHRS, YFSETQ.